This T cell receptor (beta chain) is from a study of blood T cell repertoires in COVID-19. Assay: immunoSEQ multiplex PCR; the TCRdb copy retains only in-frame clones and omits some. The sample contains roughly 480,000 clones, about 91% of which appear only once. Sequences were obtained from peripheral blood. This TCR was sampled from a young man with COVID-19, enrolled during active disease.

For the CDR3, the DNA is TGTGCCACCAGCGCGAGGACAGGGGGGTACAATGAGCAGTTCTTC. This encodes CATSARTGGYNEQFF. The chain is built from TRBV15 and TRBJ2-1, with 10 bases that match TRBD1. The CDR3 is made up of 15 amino acids. Trimming at V came to 5 bases and at J to 4 bases, leaving 5 bases not matched to a gene. Germline-derived CDR1 and CDR2 are LNHNV and YYDKDF (reference sequence).